Shown below are 29 T cell receptor beta chains from a single sample sequenced in a study of cytomegalovirus exposure and HLA in healthy donors. Data came from immunoSEQ multiplex PCR; TCRdb stores just in-frame clones and leaves some out. The sample yields about 140,000 clones, 70% to 85% seen once. Sequenced input: PBMCs. The receptors here all came from a man in his thirties or forties in good health and CMV-seropositive.

V and J are TRBV30 and TRBJ2-1; D is unclear. Trimming stripped 2 bases from V and 0 bases from J, with 17 bases between. The CDR3 is made up of 17 amino acids. The germline V gene encodes CDR1 GTSNPN and CDR2 SVGIG (reference sequence). CDR3 region: CAWSPTAASSSYNEQFF. The CDR3 DNA reads TGTGCCTGGAGTCCAACGGCAGCGTCGAGCTCCTACAATGAGCAGTTCTTC.

The CDR3 DNA reads as TGTGCCAGCAGCCAAGTCAAACAGGGTCCAGAGACCCAGTACTTC. This translates into CASSQVKQGPETQYF. The rearrangement joins TRBV4-2 to TRBJ2-5; perhaps TRBD1 as D (6 bases). This CDR3 is 15 amino acids long. Trimming removed 1 base from V and 4 bases from J, with 13 bases in between. Per the germline V gene, CDR1 is LGHNA and CDR2 is YNFKEQ.

The CDR3 DNA is TGTGCCAGCTCACACGGGGGAAGCAATGAGCAGTTCTTC. Translated, it gives CASSHGGSNEQFF. The chain carries TRBV18 and TRBJ2-1, with a possible D match to TRBD2 (6 bases). The CDR3 has 13 residues. The V end was cut by 4 bases, the J end by 6 bases, with 10 bases between. Germline V gene lookup returns CDR1 KGHSH and CDR2 LQKENI.

This clone was picked up a small number of times. V gene TRBV2 combines with J gene TRBJ2-7; a possible D gene is TRBD2 (5 bases). Germline-derived CDR1 and CDR2 are SNHLY and FYNNEI. The ends were cut back, 2 bases at V and 5 bases at J, with 13 bases in the middle. This CDR3 comprises 14 residues. CDR3 sequence reads: CASSELRALNEQYF. The CDR3 bases are TGTGCCAGCAGTGAACTGAGGGCTCTGAACGAGCAGTACTTC.

This clone appeared once. This sequence joins TRBV11-2 and TRBJ1-4; D might be TRBD1 (6 bases). Germline V gene sequence: CDR1 SGHAT, CDR2 FQNNGV. This CDR3 comprises 15 residues. Deletions cut 5 bases from V and 0 bases from J, with 10 bases between. The CDR3 reads CASSVWTATNEKLFF. The CDR3, as DNA: TGTGCCAGCAGCGTATGGACAGCAACTAATGAAAAACTGTTTTTT.

This rearrangement joins TRBV21-1 to TRBJ2-7; the D call of TRBD2 is as the table states it, not checked on the DNA. TRBV21-1 is a pseudogene. CDR3 length: 17 amino acids. The CDR3 DNA reads as TGTGCCAGCAGCAATCTAATCCCTGAGCGGGAGGGAGACGAGCAGTACTTC. Protein sequence: CASSNLIPEREGDEQYF.

V gene TRBV18 combines with J gene TRBJ2-7, with 11 bases that match TRBD2. With 3 bases clipped from V and 3 bases from J, the junction kept 4 bases outside the gene matches. Germline-derived CDR1 and CDR2 are KGHSH and LQKENI. This CDR3 comprises 15 residues. CDR3 region: CASSPGLADLYEQYF. The CDR3 DNA sequence: TGTGCCAGCTCACCGGGACTAGCGGACCTCTACGAGCAGTACTTC.

This clone has a single count. The CDR3, as DNA: TGTGCCAGCAGTACTAGGGGACAGGGAGGGTCACCCCTCCACTTT. Translating it yields CASSTRGQGGSPLHF. The genes are TRBV11-2 and TRBJ1-6; 9 bases line up with TRBD1. After removal of 6 bases from V and 10 bases from J, the junction contained 10 bases not matched to a gene. Germline lookup yields CDR1 SGHAT and CDR2 FQNNGV. This CDR3 comprises 15 residues.

In this sample, this clone turned up many times. The V and J genes are TRBV19 and TRBJ2-5; 12 nucleotides line up with TRBD2. The V gene end was trimmed by 5 bases and the J gene end by 4 bases; junction bases not matched to a gene: 5. The CDR3 has 15 amino acids. CDR1 is LNHDA and CDR2 is SQIVND in the germline V gene (reference sequence). The CDR3 loop reads CASSSPGLAGETQYF. For the CDR3, the DNA is TGTGCCAGTAGTTCACCGGGACTAGCGGGAGAGACCCAGTACTTC. The full variable domain, in which reference TRBV19 and TRBJ2-5 provide the parts outside the CDR3, is DGGITQSPKYLFRKEGQNVTLSCEQNLNHDAMYWYRQDPGQGLRLIYYSQIVNDFQKGDIAEGYSVSREKKESFPLTVTSAQKNPTAFYLCASSSPGLAGETQYFGPGTRLLVL.

The CDR3 region is CASSLKGDSGNTIYF. The CDR3 DNA follows: TGTGCCAGCAGCTTGAAGGGGGACTCTGGAAACACCATATATTTT. The chain joins TRBV5-5 to TRBJ1-3, with TRBD1 as a possible D gene (6 bases). V was cut by 1 base and J by 0 bases, with 8 bases left in between. The CDR3 length is 15 residues. Germline lookup yields CDR1 SGHKS and CDR2 YYEKEE (reference sequence).

This rearrangement joins TRBV14 to TRBJ2-3, with 8 bases aligning to TRBD1. Germline trimming cut 4 bases from V and 5 bases from J; bases unmatched to any gene: 11. This CDR3 has 16 amino acids. Germline values: CDR1 SGHDN, CDR2 FVKESK. The CDR3 reads CASSLNRDRNIDTQYF. The DNA for the CDR3 is TGTGCCAGCAGCCTGAACCGGGACAGGAATATAGATACGCAGTATTTT.

This rearrangement joins TRBV21-1 to TRBJ2-7; the table's D call TRBD2 went unverified against the DNA. TRBV21-1 represents a pseudogene. The CDR3 extends over 14 amino acids. The CDR3 sequence: CASSMHKSSYEQYF. CDR3 DNA sequence: TGTGCCAGCAGCATGCATAAGAGCTCCTACGAGCAGTACTTC.

The chain couples TRBV2 to TRBJ2-7; maybe TRBD2 (7 bases). This CDR3 comprises 16 residues. V was pared by 4 bases and J by 2 bases, with 18 bases between. CDR1 SNHLY and CDR2 FYNNEI come from the germline V gene. The CDR3 DNA reads as TGTGCCAGCAGTGGGCCCGGGGGGCGGGGAACCTACGAGCAGTACTTC. Amino acid sequence: CASSGPGGRGTYEQYF.

This chain connects TRBV18 to TRBJ1-4; the match to TRBD1 covers 10 bases. V shed 4 bases, J shed 3 bases, and the junction held 5 bases outside the gene matches. CDR1 and CDR2 (germline): KGHSH, LQKENI. The CDR3 has 16 amino acids. CDR3 in amino acids: CASSRIGQGANEKLFF. The CDR3 coding sequence is TGTGCCAGCTCACGAATTGGACAGGGGGCTAATGAAAAACTGTTTTTT. The full variable domain, with the rest looked up from reference TRBV18 and TRBJ1-4, is NAGVMQNPRHLVRRRGQEARLRCSPMKGHSHVYWYRQLPEEGLKFMVYLQKENIIDESGMPKERFSAEFPKEGPSILRIQQVVRGDSAAYFCASSRIGQGANEKLFFGSGTQLSVL.

The V call is TRBV19, the J call TRBJ2-1, with 8 bases fitting TRBD2. This CDR3 comprises 17 residues. The V gene end was trimmed by 7 bases and the J gene end by 4 bases; junction bases not matched to a gene: 15. Germline-derived CDR1 and CDR2 are LNHDA and SQIVND (reference sequence). CDR3 sequence reads: CASTLWPGGKSYNEQFF. CDR3 coding DNA: TGTGCCAGTACCCTCTGGCCGGGGGGGAAGTCGTACAATGAGCAGTTCTTC.

CDR3 amino acids: CASSIPLDRGTLGGRAYGYTF. CDR3 sequence (DNA): TGTGCCAGTAGTATCCCCCTCGACAGGGGGACGCTAGGGGGTCGTGCCTATGGCTACACCTTC. The chain combines TRBV19 with TRBJ1-2, with 9 bases fitting TRBD1. V gave up 3 bases and J gave up 4 bases; unmatched junction bases: 24. Germline assignment: CDR1 LNHDA and CDR2 SQIVND (reference sequence). This CDR3 spans 21 amino acids. The whole variable domain, remainder taken from reference TRBV19 and TRBJ1-2, is DGGITQSPKYLFRKEGQNVTLSCEQNLNHDAMYWYRQDPGQGLRLIYYSQIVNDFQKGDIAEGYSVSREKKESFPLTVTSAQKNPTAFYLCASSIPLDRGTLGGRAYGYTFGSGTRLTVV.

This clone was seen only a few times. The V gene is TRBV5-4, the J gene TRBJ1-2; 7 bases match TRBD1. The CDR3 is made up of 15 amino acids. The germline V gene has CDR1 SGHNT and CDR2 YYREEE (reference sequence). V lost 2 bases to trimming and J lost 7 bases; unmatched junction nucleotides: 11. The CDR3 nucleotides read TGTGCCAGCAGCTTCTCCGGGACAGCCGCTGGTGGCTACACCTTC. This encodes CASSFSGTAAGGYTF.

The genes are TRBV30 and TRBJ2-3, with TRBD2 matching over 11 bases. Trimming took 2 bases from V and 0 from J; bases not matched to a gene: 7. The CDR3 sequence is 17 residues long. CDR1 GTSNPN and CDR2 SVGIG come from the germline V gene (reference sequence). CDR3 DNA sequence: TGTGCCTGGAGTCTCGCCTTAGCGGGAGGGAGCACAGATACGCAGTATTTT. It translates to CAWSLALAGGSTDTQYF.

This sequence joins TRBV19 and TRBJ1-2; no definite D call. The CDR3 spans 14 residues. V dropped 4 bases and J dropped 0 bases, with 9 bases sitting between them. Germline V lookup: CDR1 LNHDA, CDR2 SQIVND (reference sequence). The CDR3: CASSTPGANYGYTF. The CDR3 nucleotides read TGTGCCAGTAGTACCCCCGGAGCTAACTATGGCTACACCTTC.

This chain links TRBV5-4 with TRBJ2-7; D unclear. The CDR3 is 15 amino acids. V lost 0 bases, J lost 7 bases, and 17 bases lay in between. Per the germline V gene, CDR1 is SGHNT and CDR2 is YYREEE (reference sequence). The CDR3 loop is CASSLGIEKRMEQYF. The CDR3 nucleotides are TGTGCCAGCAGCTTGGGTATAGAGAAGAGGATGGAGCAGTACTTC. The entire variable domain, with the rest obtained from reference TRBV5-4 and TRBJ2-7, is as follows: ETGVTQSPTHLIKTRGQQVTLRCSSQSGHNTVSWYQQALGQGPQFIFQYYREEENGRGNFPPRFSGLQFPNYSSELNVNALELDDSALYLCASSLGIEKRMEQYFGPGTRLTVT.

The chain is built from TRBV7-6 and TRBJ2-4; possible D gene TRBD1, 7 bases. From germline, CDR1 is SGHVS and CDR2 FNYEAQ. CDR3 size: 15 residues. Trimming removed 1 base from V and 6 bases from J, with 13 bases in between. The CDR3 region is CASSLGGQGGNIQYF. The CDR3 nucleotides are TGTGCCAGCAGCTTAGGGGGGCAGGGGGGAAACATTCAGTACTTC. The full variable domain, rest sourced from reference TRBV7-6 and TRBJ2-4, is GAGVSQSPRYKVTKRGQDVALRCDPISGHVSLYWYRQALGQGPEFLTYFNYEAQQDKSGLPNDRFSAERPEGSISTLTIQRTEQRDSAMYRCASSLGGQGGNIQYFGAGTRLSVL.

This clone was counted once. The chain carries TRBV5-6 and TRBJ1-2; D is unresolved. This CDR3 spans 14 amino acids. CDR1 is SGHDT, CDR2 YYEEEE, per germline. The germline V and J ends were trimmed by 2 bases and 1 base, with 9 bases remaining between them. CDR3 nucleotide sequence: TGTGCCAGCAGCTTCTCAGGTGTTAACTATGGCTACACCTTC. Protein sequence: CASSFSGVNYGYTF.

J is TRBJ1-1 and V is TRBV10-3; TRBD1 is a possible D gene (6 bases). There are 14 residues in the CDR3. Germline V gene lookup returns CDR1 ENHRY and CDR2 SYGVKD. Trimming stripped 7 bases from V and 1 base from J, with 13 bases between. In nucleotides, the CDR3 is TGTGCCATCACCACAGGGTATGGGAACACTGAAGCTTTCTTT. This encodes CAITTGYGNTEAFF.

The gene calls are TRBV7-9 and TRBJ1-2, with TRBD1 identical over 7 bases. Unmatched junction bases numbered 7, after V lost 5 bases and J lost 7 bases. The CDR3 runs 13 residues. The germline gives CDR1 SEHNR, CDR2 FQNEAQ (reference sequence). The CDR3 DNA sequence: TGTGCCAGCAGCCCGGGACAGTTACTTGGCTACACCTTC. Encoded protein: CASSPGQLLGYTF.

This rearrangement joins TRBV7-3 to TRBJ2-7; the D gene is possibly TRBD2 (6 bases). The CDR3 sequence is 14 residues long. V lost 7 bases to trimming and J lost 2 bases, with 15 bases between them. The V gene's germline CDR1 is SGHTA and CDR2 FQGTGA. CDR3 bases: TGTGCCAGCATCGAGCTAGCGCTCACCTACGAGCAGTACTTC. This codes for CASIELALTYEQYF.

This clone has more than one count but fewer than ten. V is TRBV5-4 and J is TRBJ2-3; possible D gene TRBD2, 5 bases. V was pared by 0 bases and J by 5 bases, with 16 bases between. Germline CDR1 SGHNT, CDR2 YYREEE (reference sequence). CDR3 size: 16 residues. The CDR3 sequence is CASSLGGLGLGDTQYF. In DNA, the CDR3 is TGTGCCAGCAGCTTGGGAGGACTGGGGTTAGGAGATACGCAGTATTTT.

V usage is TRBV7-8 and J usage is TRBJ2-7, with 7 bases matching TRBD1. The CDR3 spans 14 residues. V trimming: 5 bases; J trimming: 0 bases; junction bases outside the gene matches: 4. Germline V lookup: CDR1 SGHVS, CDR2 FQNEAQ. CDR3 sequence reads: CASSRGQRSYEQYF. In DNA form, the CDR3 reads TGTGCCAGCAGCCGGGGACAGCGCTCCTACGAGCAGTACTTC.

This chain links TRBV7-9 with TRBJ1-3; D possibly corresponds to TRBD1 (5 bases). Germline V CDR1 and CDR2: SEHNR, FQNEAQ (reference sequence). Trimming took off 5 bases at V and 6 bases at J, with 17 bases between the two ends. The CDR3 sequence is 15 residues long. This CDR3 reads CASSPAGGGLNTIYF. The CDR3 nucleotides are TGTGCCAGCAGCCCCGCCGGGGGTGGACTAAACACCATATATTTT.

This chain joins TRBV5-4 and TRBJ1-1; a weak D match, TRBD1 (6 bases). CDR1 SGHNT and CDR2 YYREEE come from the germline V gene (reference sequence). V dropped 2 bases and J dropped 6 bases, with 11 bases sitting between them. The CDR3 runs 13 residues. CDR3 residues: CASSFTGSPEAFF. The CDR3, as DNA: TGTGCCAGCAGCTTTACAGGGAGCCCTGAAGCTTTCTTT.